A single sample is the source of the 8 T cell receptor beta chains below, sequenced in a study of T cells in Graves' hyperthyroidism and ophthalmopathy. Researchers took RNA transcripts and amplified the TCR beta CDR3 regions from them. When the TCR CDR3 underwent first-round RT-PCR, the HTBI primer set was used. TCRdb re-called the multiplex PCR reads through MiXCR, storing one row per CDR3 protein. Found here are some 370,000 distinct CDR3 sequences, about 14% of them singletons; the top ten hold 25% to 30%. Input material: blood. These receptor sequences come from a man aged 50-60 years with Graves' ophthalmopathy.

This clonotype was seen many times. The chain combines TRBV3-1 with TRBJ2-4, with D perhaps TRBD2 (7 bases). V was cut by 0 bases and J by 9 bases, with 9 bases left in between. The CDR3 contains 13 residues. CDR1 is LGHDT and CDR2 is YNNKEL in the germline V gene (reference sequence). The CDR3 spells CASSQDAGAIQYF. The CDR3 nucleotides read TGTGCCAGCAGCCAAGATGCGGGGGCCATTCAGTACTTC.

This clonotype appeared a few times. This rearrangement joins TRBV4-2 to TRBJ2-1; TRBD2 agrees at 12 bases. The CDR3 covers 16 residues. The ends lost 0 bases at V and 8 bases at J; junction bases unmatched: 5. Germline CDR1 is LGHNA and CDR2 is YNFKEQ. The CDR3 region has the DNA TGTGCCAGCAGCCAAGAGAGGAGACTAGCGGGAGATGAGCAGTTCTTC. Protein sequence: CASSQERRLAGDEQFF.

The sample holds many counts of this clonotype. The CDR3 here is CASSQDWVNTEAFF. The DNA of the CDR3 is TGTGCCAGCAGCCAAGATTGGGTGAACACTGAAGCTTTCTTT. The V and J genes are TRBV3-1 and TRBJ1-1; no reliable D call. Trimming removed 0 bases from V and 0 bases from J, with 5 bases in between. Germline V gene data show CDR1 as LGHDT and CDR2 as YNNKEL (reference sequence). The CDR3 extends over 14 amino acids.

This clonotype was counted many times. The chain is built from TRBV12-3 or TRBV12-4 and TRBJ1-1; D is possibly TRBD1 (5 bases). The CDR3 extends over 12 amino acids. V was pared by 2 bases and J by 10 bases, with 11 bases between. The CDR3 sequence is CASSLQGVRAFF. CDR3 DNA: TGTGCCAGCAGTTTACAGGGAGTCAGAGCTTTCTTT.

V gene TRBV5-1 combines with J gene TRBJ2-3; D ambiguous. Germline CDR1 SGHRS, CDR2 YFSETQ. The CDR3 length is 14 residues. Trimming shortened V by 5 bases and J by 4 bases, and 14 bases separated the two germline ends. The CDR3 region has the DNA TGCGCCAGCAGGTTCGGAGCGCGCCCAGATACGCAGTATTTT. Its protein is CASRFGARPDTQYF.

A few counts support this clonotype. The rearrangement joins TRBV12-5 to TRBJ2-7; TRBD2 matches 8 bases. The germline gives CDR1 LGHNT, CDR2 FRNRAP. The CDR3 has 18 amino acids. With 4 bases clipped from V and 0 bases from J, the junction kept 14 bases outside the gene matches. The CDR3 bases are TGTGCTAGTGGTTCGCCTCCCCACTGGCGGGAGGACTCCTACGAGCAGTACTTC. This translates into CASGSPPHWREDSYEQYF.

This clonotype was recorded many times. The V and J genes are TRBV5-5 and TRBJ2-3; unclear D gene. Trimming stripped 0 bases from V and 6 bases from J, with 17 bases between. CDR1 and CDR2 from the germline V gene are SGHKS and YYEKEE (reference sequence). This CDR3 is built from 16 residues. CDR3 loop: CASSLAARRDSDTQYF. The CDR3 bases are TGTGCCAGCAGCTTGGCAGCGCGAAGAGATTCGGATACGCAGTATTTT.

The rearrangement joins TRBV6-1 to TRBJ2-1, with 12 bases lining up with TRBD2. V gave up 5 bases and J gave up 2 bases; unmatched junction bases: 7. Germline V gives CDR1 MNHNS, CDR2 SASEGT. The CDR3 is 17 residues long. CDR3 amino acids: CASSSRLAGGPYNEQFF. CDR3 bases: TGTGCCAGCAGTTCGAGGCTAGCGGGAGGGCCCTACAATGAGCAGTTCTTC.